The clone carrying this TCR beta chain is medium-sized. The source of the sample is a study of blood T cell repertoires in COVID-19. Study details: Samples taken during acute and convalescent COVID-19 were collected in the United States, Italy and Spain. T cells, B-cell-depleted T cells, or PBMCs supplied cDNA or gDNA.

Living in 24 US areas, the participants were between about 18 and 90 years of age. Cohort 3 recovery required two negative PCRs, clearance, or symptom resolution. Sequencing was performed with immunoSEQ multiplex PCR; in TCRdb, only in-frame clones are kept and a portion is missing. The repertoire holds 110,000 to 150,000 clones, with about nine tenths as singletons. V lost 5 bases and J lost 4, with 3 bases in between. Germline V CDR1 and CDR2: SGHVS, FQNEAQ. The CDR3 sequence is 11 residues long. The chain employs TRBV7-8 and TRBJ2-1; D is ambiguous. Source material: PBMCs or T cells enriched from blood (not recorded which). The receptor was isolated from a man aged 50-60 years who had recovered from COVID-19. For the CDR3, the DNA is TGTGCCAGCAGCCCATACAATGAGCAGTTCTTC. This translates into CASSPYNEQFF.